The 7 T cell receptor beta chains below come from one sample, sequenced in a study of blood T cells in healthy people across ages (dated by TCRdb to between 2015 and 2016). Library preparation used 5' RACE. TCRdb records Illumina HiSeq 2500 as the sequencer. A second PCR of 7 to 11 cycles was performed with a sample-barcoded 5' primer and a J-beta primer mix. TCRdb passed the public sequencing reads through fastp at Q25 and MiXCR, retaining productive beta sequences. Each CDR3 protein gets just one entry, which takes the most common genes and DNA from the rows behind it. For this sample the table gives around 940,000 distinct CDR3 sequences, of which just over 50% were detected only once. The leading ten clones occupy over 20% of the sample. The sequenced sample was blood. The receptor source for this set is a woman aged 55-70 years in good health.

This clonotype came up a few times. The CDR3 coding sequence is TGTGCCAGCAGTTTGCCCAGCTGGACAGATACGCAGTATTTT. Residues: CASSLPSWTDTQYF. The chain joins TRBV12-3 or TRBV12-4 to TRBJ2-3; D gene ambiguous. V lost 3 bases to trimming and J lost 3 bases, with 10 bases between them. The CDR3 runs 14 residues.

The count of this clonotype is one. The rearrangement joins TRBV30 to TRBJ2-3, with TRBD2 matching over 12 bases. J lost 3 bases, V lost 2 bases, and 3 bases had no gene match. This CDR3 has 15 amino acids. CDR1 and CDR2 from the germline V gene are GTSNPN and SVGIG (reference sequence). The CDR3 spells CAWSRLAGGTDTQYF. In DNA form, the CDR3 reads TGTGCCTGGAGTAGGCTAGCGGGAGGGACAGATACGCAGTATTTT.

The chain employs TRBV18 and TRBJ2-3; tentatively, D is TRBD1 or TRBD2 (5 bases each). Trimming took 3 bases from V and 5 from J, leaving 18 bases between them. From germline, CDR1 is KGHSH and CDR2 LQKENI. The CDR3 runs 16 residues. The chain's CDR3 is CASSPGTNTLGDTQYF. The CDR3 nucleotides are TGTGCCAGCTCACCCGGGACCAACACCTTGGGAGATACGCAGTATTTT.

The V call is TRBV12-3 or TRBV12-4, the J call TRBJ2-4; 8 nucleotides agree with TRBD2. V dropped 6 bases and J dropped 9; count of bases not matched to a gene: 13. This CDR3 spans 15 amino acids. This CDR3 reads CASSSQRERKSIQYF. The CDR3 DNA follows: TGTGCCAGCAGCTCTCAGCGGGAGAGGAAATCCATTCAGTACTTC.

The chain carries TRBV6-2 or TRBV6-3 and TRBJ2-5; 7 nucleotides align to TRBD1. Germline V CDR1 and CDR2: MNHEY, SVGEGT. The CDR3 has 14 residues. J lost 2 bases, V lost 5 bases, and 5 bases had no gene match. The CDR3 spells CASSRTGPQETQYF. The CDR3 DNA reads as TGTGCCAGCAGTCGGACAGGCCCACAAGAGACCCAGTACTTC.

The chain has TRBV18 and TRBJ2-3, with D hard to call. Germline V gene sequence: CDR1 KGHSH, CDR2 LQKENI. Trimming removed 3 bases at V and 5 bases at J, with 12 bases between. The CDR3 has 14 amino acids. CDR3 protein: CASSPFSPGDTQYF. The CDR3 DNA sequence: TGTGCCAGCTCACCTTTTTCCCCCGGAGATACGCAGTATTTT.

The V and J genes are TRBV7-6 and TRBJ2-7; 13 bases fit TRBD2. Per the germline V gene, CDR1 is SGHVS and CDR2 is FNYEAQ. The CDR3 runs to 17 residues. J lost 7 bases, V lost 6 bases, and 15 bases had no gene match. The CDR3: CASSDHRWTSGRDEQYF. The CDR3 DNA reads TGTGCCAGCAGTGACCATCGGTGGACTAGCGGGAGAGATGAGCAGTACTTC.